This T cell receptor beta chain was recorded in a study of blood T cell repertoires in COVID-19. As for the study in general: PBMCs, B-cell-depleted T cells, or T cells provided the cDNA or gDNA that made up the material.

Trimming took off 3 bases at V and 5 bases at J, with 7 bases between the two ends. From germline, CDR1 is LNHDA and CDR2 SQIVND (reference sequence). This CDR3 is built from 13 residues. Clones were sequenced by immunoSEQ multiplex PCR, and TCRdb holds only the in-frame ones, with some missing. The sample contains some 150,000 clones, about 85% of which appear only once. The sequenced sample consisted of peripheral blood. The chain uses TRBV19 and TRBJ1-4; no definite D call. This TCR was recovered from a woman aged 55-69 years with active or convalescent COVID-19. The CDR3 region has the DNA TGTGCCAGTAGTATGGCCGTGAATGAAAAACTGTTTTTT. Protein: CASSMAVNEKLFF.